This passage covers 29 T cell receptor beta chains from one sample sequenced in a study of early T cells in non-severe SARS-CoV-2 infection. TCRdb re-derived calls from the 5' RACE reads in MiXCR, one entry per CDR3 protein. The sample has some 83,000 distinct CDR3 sequences, 8.5% to 12% seen once. The sequencing here drew on whole blood, taken at baseline. These receptors all stem from an adult who was a healthcare worker with PCR-confirmed SARS-CoV-2 infection or an uninfected control (not recorded which).

The chain has TRBV12-3 or TRBV12-4 and TRBJ1-5; D may be TRBD1 (5 bases). The CDR3 is 15 residues long. V lost 2 bases, J lost 5 bases, and 13 bases lay in between. The CDR3: CASSLMPQGDQPQHF. As DNA, the CDR3 is TGTGCCAGCAGTTTAATGCCTCAGGGAGATCAGCCCCAGCATTTT.

The CDR3: CASSPQGGSEAFF. The DNA of the CDR3 is TGTGCCAGCAGCCCCCAAGGAGGGTCTGAAGCTTTCTTT. The chain couples TRBV7-2 to TRBJ1-1, with no clear D. Between the trimmed V and J ends, which lost 5 bases and 6 bases, there was a span of 13 bases. The CDR3 loop spans 13 amino acids. Germline V gives CDR1 SGHTA, CDR2 FQGNSA.

This clonotype was observed a few times. This chain uses TRBV27 with TRBJ2-5; D unresolved. Trimming shortened V by 8 bases and J by 1 base, and 11 bases separated the two germline ends. The germline V gene has CDR1 MNHEY and CDR2 SMNVEV (reference sequence). The length of the CDR3 is 13 residues. The CDR3 loop is CASRQMPQETQYF. The CDR3 DNA is TGTGCCAGCCGCCAGATGCCCCAAGAGACCCAGTACTTC.

V is TRBV7-2 and J is TRBJ2-3; 9 nucleotides align to TRBD2. This CDR3 spans 14 amino acids. V shed 1 base and J 14 bases; nucleotides not matched to a gene: 10. CDR1 and CDR2 from the germline V gene are SGHTA and FQGNSA. In nucleotides, the CDR3 is TGTGCCAGCAGCTTAGAAGTGGGAGCGGGAGGACTGTATTTT. It yields the protein CASSLEVGAGGLYF.

This clonotype was detected ten times or more. The chain combines TRBV27 with TRBJ2-3; 11 bases fit TRBD2. Trimming cost V 8 bases and J 5 bases; bases outside gene matches: 12. CDR3 length: 16 amino acids. Germline V gives CDR1 MNHEY, CDR2 SMNVEV (reference sequence). This CDR3 is CASAPLLAGVRDTQYF. CDR3 DNA: TGTGCCAGCGCTCCATTACTAGCGGGAGTGAGAGATACGCAGTATTTT.

The chain carries TRBV20-1 and TRBJ1-1; TRBD1 is a possible D gene (5 bases). CDR1 and CDR2 (germline): DFQATT, SNEGSKA (reference sequence). The CDR3 contains 12 residues. With 7 bases removed from V and 4 bases from J, the gap between germline ends came to 13 bases. The CDR3 region is CSVQTGPTEAFF. CDR3 DNA sequence: TGCAGTGTCCAGACGGGGCCCACTGAAGCTTTCTTT.

This clonotype was observed a handful of times. V gene TRBV20-1 combines with J gene TRBJ2-2; D is unresolved. The germline V gene has CDR1 DFQATT and CDR2 SNEGSKA (reference sequence). V was trimmed by 1 base and J by 7 bases, leaving 13 bases between them. The CDR3 runs to 14 residues. CDR3 nucleotide sequence: TGCAGTGCTAGAGGAATGGAGTCTAGCGGGGAGCTGTTTTTT. This codes for CSARGMESSGELFF.

The J gene is TRBJ2-5, the V gene TRBV29-1; D perhaps matches TRBD1 (5 bases). Germline CDR1 reads SQVTM; CDR2 reads ANQGSEA. CDR3 size: 12 residues. The V and J ends lost 4 bases and 4 bases respectively, with 10 bases between them. The CDR3 loop is CSVVAGLETQYF. The CDR3 nucleotides are TGCAGCGTTGTGGCAGGGCTAGAGACCCAGTACTTC. The whole variable domain, filled in from reference TRBV29-1 and TRBJ2-5, reads SAVISQKPSRDICQRGTSLTIQCQVDSQVTMMFWYRQQPGQSLTLIATANQGSEATYESGFVIDKFPISRPNLTFSTLTVSNMSPEDSSIYLCSVVAGLETQYFGPGTRLLVL.

The sample holds a few counts of this clonotype. J is TRBJ2-3 and V is TRBV29-1, with D uncertain. CDR1 is SQVTM, CDR2 ANQGSEA, per germline. Between the trimmed V and J ends, which lost 5 bases and 6 bases, there was a span of 18 bases. CDR3 length: 14 amino acids. In DNA form, the CDR3 reads TGCAGCGTTTTCAACCCTCTTTCGTGGGATACGCAGTATTTT. Translation: CSVFNPLSWDTQYF.

This clonotype was recorded many times. The chain links TRBV2 to TRBJ1-1, with unresolved D. CDR1 is SNHLY and CDR2 is FYNNEI in the germline V gene. V shed 6 bases and J shed 2 bases, with 10 bases lying between them. The CDR3 totals 13 residues. The CDR3 region has the DNA TGTGCCAGCAGCCGGAGCCTTAACACTGAAGCTTTCTTT. Residues: CASSRSLNTEAFF.

In its sample, this clonotype was seen a few times. This sequence joins TRBV21-1 and TRBJ2-7; TRBD1, the D gene given by the table, was not confirmed from the DNA. TRBV21-1 is a listed pseudogene. This CDR3 is 13 amino acids long. In DNA, the CDR3 is TGTGCCAGCGATAACAGGGCAACTAACGAGCAGTACTTC. Translating it yields CASDNRATNEQYF.

There are many counts of this clonotype. This chain joins TRBV25-1 and TRBJ2-3, with D perhaps TRBD1 or TRBD2 (5 bases each). CDR3 length equals 14 residues. From germline, CDR1 is MGHDK and CDR2 SYGVNS. V lost 4 bases to trimming and J lost 4 bases, with 12 bases between them. The CDR3 DNA reads TGTGCCAGCAGTGTAGGGACGGGCGCAGATACGCAGTATTTT. Translating it yields CASSVGTGADTQYF.

This chain uses TRBV9 with TRBJ2-7; 9 nucleotides align to TRBD1. From germline, CDR1 is SGDLS and CDR2 YYNGEE. Losses at the gene ends were 7 bases for V and 5 bases for J; bases not matched to a gene: 10. CDR3 length: 14 amino acids. For the CDR3, the DNA is TGTGCCAGCGGTGGGGGACAGGGAGCGCACGAGCAGTACTTC. The encoded protein is CASGGGQGAHEQYF.

The chain recombines TRBV12-3 or TRBV12-4 with TRBJ2-4, with a weak D call TRBD2 (5 bases). V lost 7 bases, J lost 8 bases, and 21 bases lay in between. This CDR3 has 15 amino acids. The CDR3 protein is CASTNLSEVGDIQYF. CDR3 nucleotide sequence: TGTGCCAGCACCAACTTGAGTGAGGTCGGGGACATTCAGTACTTC.

The V and J genes are TRBV20-1 and TRBJ2-7; 12 bases line up with TRBD2. The CDR3 runs to 15 residues. Losses at the gene ends were 2 bases for V and 4 bases for J; bases not matched to a gene: 6. The germline V gene encodes CDR1 DFQATT and CDR2 SNEGSKA (reference sequence). The CDR3 coding sequence is TGCAGTGCTAGAAGCCTAGCGGGAGGGCTTTACGAGCAGTACTTC. It yields the protein CSARSLAGGLYEQYF.

This clonotype was recorded a few times. This rearrangement joins TRBV2 to TRBJ2-5; D ambiguous. The CDR3 loop spans 11 amino acids. Germline CDR1 and CDR2: SNHLY and FYNNEI. V lost 9 bases and J 2 bases, leaving 7 bases between the germline ends. For the CDR3, the DNA is TGTGCCAGAACAGAGCAAGAGACCCAGTACTTC. Its translation is CARTEQETQYF.

This clonotype has ten or more counts. V is TRBV6-6 and J is TRBJ1-1; the D gene is possibly TRBD1 (5 bases). Trimming removed 2 bases from V and 3 bases from J, with 7 bases in between. The CDR3 extends over 13 amino acids. Germline CDR1 MNHNY, CDR2 SVGAGI (reference sequence). CDR3 DNA: TGTGCCAGCAGTTACGGGGGATACACTGAAGCTTTCTTT. This encodes CASSYGGYTEAFF.

Only a few counts were recorded for this clonotype. V gene TRBV7-7 combines with J gene TRBJ2-3; TRBD2 matches 9 bases. Losses at the gene ends were 1 base for V and 6 bases for J; bases not matched to a gene: 5. This CDR3 spans 15 amino acids. Per the germline V gene, CDR1 is SSHAT and CDR2 is FNYEAQ (reference sequence). The CDR3 spells CASSLGSGRRDTQYF. CDR3 coding DNA: TGTGCCAGCAGCTTAGGAAGCGGGAGGAGGGATACGCAGTATTTT.

The V and J genes are TRBV5-5 and TRBJ1-6; D possibly corresponds to TRBD1 (5 bases). V was clipped by 3 bases and J by 5 bases, with 12 bases between them. Germline V lookup: CDR1 SGHKS, CDR2 YYEKEE (reference sequence). The CDR3 is made up of 15 amino acids. CDR3 coding DNA: TGTGCCAGCAGCTCGCTCGGACAAGATAATTCACCCCTCCACTTT. This translates into CASSSLGQDNSPLHF.

This clonotype was picked up a small number of times. The chain combines TRBV20-1 with TRBJ2-5, with D hard to call. This CDR3 comprises 11 residues. In germline, CDR1 is DFQATT, CDR2 SNEGSKA (reference sequence). V was shortened by 6 bases and J by 4 bases, with 9 bases between the two germline ends. The CDR3 region is CSARLGETQYF. In nucleotides, the CDR3 is TGCAGTGCCCGTCTGGGAGAGACCCAGTACTTC.

In its sample, this clonotype was seen many times. This chain connects TRBV9 to TRBJ2-7; a weak D match, TRBD1 (6 bases). CDR1 SGDLS and CDR2 YYNGEE come from the germline V gene. The V gene lost 4 bases and the J gene lost 6 bases, with 14 bases spanning the gap. This CDR3 has 13 residues. CDR3: CASSFSTGSEQYF. The CDR3 DNA is TGTGCCAGCAGCTTCTCTACAGGGTCCGAGCAGTACTTC.

This clonotype has a count of ten or more. The J gene is TRBJ1-2, the V gene TRBV5-1, with a tentative D call TRBD1 (6 bases). This CDR3 has 14 amino acids. Germline CDR1 is SGHRS and CDR2 is YFSETQ. The V end was cut by 4 bases, the J end by 3 bases, with 13 bases between. CDR3 sequence reads: CASSQADSYYGYTF. In DNA, the CDR3 is TGCGCCAGCAGCCAGGCGGACAGCTACTATGGCTACACCTTC. Based on the CDR3 plus reference TRBV5-1 and TRBJ1-2, the full variable domain is KAGVTQTPRYLIKTRGQQVTLSCSPISGHRSVSWYQQTPGQGLQFLFEYFSETQRNKGNFPGRFSGRQFSNSRSEMNVSTLELGDSALYLCASSQADSYYGYTFGSGTRLTVV.

The CDR3 reads CASLPYGGAWEQYF. The CDR3 nucleotides read TGTGCCAGCCTACCATACGGGGGGGCCTGGGAGCAGTACTTC. The chain has TRBV5-4 and TRBJ2-7, with 8 positions matching TRBD2. V dropped 7 bases and J dropped 7; count of bases not matched to a gene: 13. The CDR3 totals 14 residues. The germline V gene has CDR1 SGHNT and CDR2 YYREEE (reference sequence). Supplemented by reference TRBV5-4 and TRBJ2-7, the full variable domain reads ETGVTQSPTHLIKTRGQQVTLRCSSQSGHNTVSWYQQALGQGPQFIFQYYREEENGRGNFPPRFSGLQFPNYSSELNVNALELDDSALYLCASLPYGGAWEQYFGPGTRLTVT.

This clonotype appeared a few times. The CDR3 sequence is CASSYECSYEQYF. The CDR3 coding sequence is TGTGCCAGCAGTTACGAGTGCTCCTACGAGCAGTACTTC. The chain has TRBV6-5 and TRBJ2-7; D is undetermined. There are 13 residues in the CDR3. V shed 2 bases and J shed 0 bases, with 5 bases lying between them. Germline lookup yields CDR1 MNHEY and CDR2 SVGAGI.

The chain carries TRBV3-1 and TRBJ1-5; D not certain. V was trimmed by 3 bases and J by 0 bases, leaving 9 bases between them. Germline-derived CDR1 and CDR2 are LGHDT and YNNKEL (reference sequence). There are 15 residues in the CDR3. Here the CDR3 DNA reads TGTGCCAGCAGCCAGGGCCATTATAGCAATCAGCCCCAGCATTTT. Translation gives CASSQGHYSNQPQHF.

The rearrangement links TRBV6-5 to TRBJ1-2; D gene uncertain. Germline CDR1 is MNHEY and CDR2 is SVGAGI. Trimming removed 4 bases from V and 1 base from J, with 13 bases in between. The CDR3 contains 15 residues. The CDR3 protein is CASSSRRTVNYGYTF. CDR3 in DNA: TGTGCCAGCAGTTCTAGAAGGACGGTTAACTATGGCTACACCTTC.

This clonotype was counted at least ten times. The V gene is TRBV5-4, the J gene TRBJ2-1, with D possibly matching TRBD2 (6 bases). Germline V gene data show CDR1 as SGHNT and CDR2 as YYREEE (reference sequence). V was clipped by 2 bases and J by 4 bases, with 13 bases between them. This CDR3 is built from 15 residues. The CDR3 sequence is CASSFGVSGYNEQFF. Here the CDR3 DNA reads TGTGCCAGCAGCTTTGGGGTTAGCGGATACAATGAGCAGTTCTTC.

The table lists this clonotype with a few counts. The rearrangement joins TRBV7-8 to TRBJ1-4; 9 nucleotides line up with TRBD1. The ends lost 3 bases at V and 7 bases at J; junction bases unmatched: 3. Germline values: CDR1 SGHVS, CDR2 FQNEAQ. CDR3 size: 14 residues. The CDR3 sequence is CASSLDRGGEKLFF. DNA of the CDR3: TGTGCCAGCAGCTTGGACAGGGGAGGTGAAAAACTGTTTTTT.

Here the CDR3 DNA reads TGTGCCATCACGAAGGGGGAGACCGGGGAGCTGTTTTTT. Residues: CAITKGETGELFF. V gene TRBV10-3 combines with J gene TRBJ2-2; a weak D match, TRBD1 (6 bases). The CDR3 consists of 13 residues. The V gene's germline CDR1 is ENHRY and CDR2 SYGVKD. The V and J ends lost 7 bases and 5 bases respectively, with 11 bases between them.